Reported below is one TCR beta chain. The sample belongs to a study of T cell changes during pregnancy in multiple sclerosis. TCRdb's copy holds only in-frame clones and misses some; the assay was immunoSEQ multiplex PCR. The data hold about 59,000 clones, with around 92% observed a single time. The CDR3 totals 15 residues. Germline V gene data show CDR1 as MDHEN and CDR2 as SYDVKM. Trimming left V 1 base short and J 2 bases short, with 12 bases between. The source was peripheral blood, collected in the first trimester of pregnancy. The sequence was collected from a female donor with multiple sclerosis, enrolled in a pregnancy study. This rearrangement joins TRBV28 to TRBJ2-7, with D possibly TRBD2 on 6 matching bases. The CDR3 is CASSLLEGRAYEQYF. The DNA of the CDR3 is TGTGCCAGCAGTTTATTGGAGGGCCGGGCCTACGAGCAGTACTTC.